These 17 T cell receptor beta chains share one sample of origin, sequenced in a study of blood T cell repertoires in COVID-19. Assay: immunoSEQ multiplex PCR; the TCRdb copy retains only in-frame clones and omits some. This sample has roughly 430,000 clones, with roughly 86% found just once. The material sequenced was PBMCs or T cells enriched from blood (not recorded which). Source of these receptors: a woman aged 40-49 years with acute COVID-19.

This chain's CDR3 is CASSPNGTVYGYTF. CDR3 DNA: TGTGCCAGCTCACCAAACGGGACAGTATATGGCTACACCTTC. The V call is TRBV18, the J call TRBJ1-2; 7 positions agree with TRBD1. Germline V gene sequence: CDR1 KGHSH, CDR2 LQKENI. Trimming took 2 bases from V and 5 from J; bases not matched to a gene: 5. CDR3 length: 14 amino acids.

The V call is TRBV10-3, the J call TRBJ1-3; D unclear. Trimming removed 2 bases from V and 0 bases from J, with 11 bases in between. Per the germline V gene, CDR1 is ENHRY and CDR2 is SYGVKD. CDR3 size: 16 residues. The DNA for the CDR3 is TGTGCCATCAGTGAGATAGTCAGCGGCTCTGGAAACACCATATATTTT. Residues: CAISEIVSGSGNTIYF.

The V and J genes are TRBV7-6 and TRBJ2-3; 9 bases agree with TRBD1. The CDR3 length is 15 residues. Trimming cost V 5 bases and J 2 bases; bases outside gene matches: 5. CDR1 and CDR2 from the germline V gene are SGHVS and FNYEAQ. In nucleotides, the CDR3 is TGTGCCAGCAGCCCAGGACAGGGGATCACAGATACGCAGTATTTT. Protein product: CASSPGQGITDTQYF. The full variable domain, rest sourced from reference TRBV7-6 and TRBJ2-3, is GAGVSQSPRYKVTKRGQDVALRCDPISGHVSLYWYRQALGQGPEFLTYFNYEAQQDKSGLPNDRFSAERPEGSISTLTIQRTEQRDSAMYRCASSPGQGITDTQYFGPGTRLTVL.

The chain recombines TRBV29-1 with TRBJ2-5; TRBD1 is a possible D gene (6 bases). The V gene lost 7 bases and the J gene lost 1 base, with 13 bases spanning the gap. Per the germline V gene, CDR1 is SQVTM and CDR2 is ANQGSEA. This CDR3 contains 13 residues. CDR3 sequence reads: CSALLTGQETQYF. CDR3 bases: TGCAGCGCCCTCTTGACAGGCCAAGAGACCCAGTACTTC.

The CDR3 region has the DNA TGTGCCAGCGGCCAGATTCCCCTTAATGAAAAACTGTTTTTT. Protein product: CASGQIPLNEKLFF. J is TRBJ1-4 and V is TRBV27; D not resolved. The CDR3 is made up of 14 amino acids. Germline V gives CDR1 MNHEY, CDR2 SMNVEV (reference sequence). Trimming took off 8 bases at V and 4 bases at J, with 14 bases between the two ends.

The gene calls are TRBV19 and TRBJ1-1, with D hard to call. This CDR3 comprises 16 residues. The ends were cut back, 5 bases at V and 1 base at J, with 17 bases in the middle. Germline CDR1 and CDR2: LNHDA and SQIVND (reference sequence). The CDR3 sequence is CASSARAAPKNTEAFF. CDR3 bases: TGTGCCAGTAGTGCTCGAGCCGCGCCAAAGAACACTGAAGCTTTCTTT. The full variable domain, with the rest looked up from reference TRBV19 and TRBJ1-1, is DGGITQSPKYLFRKEGQNVTLSCEQNLNHDAMYWYRQDPGQGLRLIYYSQIVNDFQKGDIAEGYSVSREKKESFPLTVTSAQKNPTAFYLCASSARAAPKNTEAFFGQGTRLTVV.

This clone occurred once. This chain joins TRBV5-6 and TRBJ2-5; no clear D gene. The germline V gene has CDR1 SGHDT and CDR2 YYEEEE. The length of the CDR3 is 14 residues. Trimming cost V 4 bases and J 4 bases, with 14 bases left between them. The CDR3 DNA is TGTGCCAGCAGCACAATGTACCGTCCAGAGACCCAGTACTTC. Translation: CASSTMYRPETQYF.

This clone was recorded once. The rearrangement links TRBV7-9 to TRBJ1-1; TRBD1 is a possible D gene (6 bases). The CDR3 covers 12 residues. The germline V gene has CDR1 SEHNR and CDR2 FQNEAQ (reference sequence). Trimming removed 6 bases from V and 11 bases from J, with 16 bases in between. The CDR3 protein is CASRGTGSKAFF. The CDR3 DNA reads TGTGCCAGCAGGGGTACAGGGTCTAAGGCTTTCTTT.

This clone appeared once. This rearrangement joins TRBV3-1 (or the pseudogene TRBV3-2) to TRBJ1-2; D is unresolved. The CDR3 runs to 14 residues. Trimming took 0 bases from V and 8 from J, leaving 13 bases between them. Germline V CDR1 and CDR2: LGHDT, YNNKEL (reference sequence). This chain's CDR3 is CASSQDRDFRGYTF. CDR3 nucleotides: TGTGCCAGCAGCCAAGATCGGGATTTCAGGGGCTACACCTTC.

The chain links TRBV18 to TRBJ2-3; D remains ambiguous. The V and J ends lost 1 base and 0 bases respectively, with 5 bases between them. The CDR3 length is 14 residues. From germline, CDR1 is KGHSH and CDR2 LQKENI. The CDR3 region has the DNA TGTGCCAGCTCACCACGGGCTAGCACAGATACGCAGTATTTT. This sequence encodes CASSPRASTDTQYF.

The rearrangement links TRBV10-3 to TRBJ2-5, with D perhaps matching TRBD1 (6 bases). Germline-derived CDR1 and CDR2 are ENHRY and SYGVKD. The CDR3 runs to 14 residues. V dropped 6 bases and J dropped 5 bases, with 16 bases sitting between them. CDR3 amino acids: CAISDRVRGETQYF. The DNA for the CDR3 is TGTGCCATCAGCGATCGGGTGAGGGGGGAGACCCAGTACTTC.

This clone was seen a single time. J is TRBJ2-5 and V is TRBV7-8, with D possibly TRBD1 on 5 matching bases. The CDR3 has 16 amino acids. V was clipped by 5 bases and J by 2 bases, with 18 bases between them. Per germline, CDR1 SGHVS and CDR2 FQNEAQ. CDR3 in DNA: TGTGCCAGCAGCCTCCCAGTTAAGGGGAAACAAGAGACCCAGTACTTC. Amino acids: CASSLPVKGKQETQYF.

The chain joins TRBV4-1 to TRBJ2-5; TRBD2 matches at 8 bases. The CDR3 has 14 residues. Per the germline V gene, CDR1 is MGHRA and CDR2 is YSYEKL. Trimming at V came to 6 bases and at J to 5 bases, leaving 8 bases not matched to a gene. The CDR3 reads CASRHGAGAETQYF. The DNA of the CDR3 is TGCGCCAGCAGACACGGAGCGGGGGCTGAGACCCAGTACTTC.

The chain employs TRBV14 and TRBJ2-7, with D possibly being TRBD1 (5 bases). The CDR3 has 15 amino acids. CDR1 is SGHDN, CDR2 FVKESK, per germline. Trimming stripped 5 bases from V and 1 base from J, with 15 bases between. This CDR3 is CASSKTTGFSYEQYF. In DNA form, the CDR3 reads TGTGCCAGCAGCAAGACAACAGGTTTTTCCTACGAGCAGTACTTC.

V is TRBV1 and J is TRBJ2-5; the D call TRBD2 from the table was never checked on the DNA. TRBV1 is a documented pseudogene. The CDR3 length is 16 residues. The CDR3 DNA sequence: TGCACCAGCAGCCAAGAGGCTAGCGGGGGCCAAGAGACCCAGTACTTC. This sequence encodes CTSSQEASGGQETQYF.

CDR3 in amino acids: CASSLARGEQFF. DNA of the CDR3: TGTGCCAGCAGCTTAGCGCGAGGAGAGCAGTTCTTC. The V and J genes are TRBV7-8 and TRBJ2-1; no definite D call. The CDR3 totals 12 residues. The germline gives CDR1 SGHVS, CDR2 FQNEAQ. The germline V and J ends were trimmed by 0 bases and 10 bases, with 7 bases remaining between them.

The rearrangement links TRBV4-1 to TRBJ1-2; no definite D call. V was pared by 1 base and J by 1 base, with 7 bases between. The CDR3 extends over 14 amino acids. Germline CDR1 MGHRA, CDR2 YSYEKL. This chain's CDR3 is CASSQANSNYGYTF. CDR3 bases: TGCGCCAGCAGCCAAGCAAACAGTAACTATGGCTACACCTTC.